The 18 T cell receptor beta chains reported below all come from one sample, sequenced in a study of shared clonotypes between healthy human individuals (TCRdb year 2020). Receptors were amplified or captured by the immunoSEQ multiplex PCR assay. Entries here come from immuneACCESS through TCRdb and include only in-frame sequences with V and J called. Some clones fail to appear in such tables; in the studies checked, an unresolved V gene covers under half of the shortfall, and the cause of the remainder is unknown. This sample gives roughly 300,000 clones in total; around 67% of them show up just once. About 9.4% of the sample goes to the ten largest clones. The source material was memory CD4+ T cells sorted from blood. The sample's cell subset or site, from its label and the paper: CD45RA-negative fraction. All receptors come from a man aged 25-40 years in good health.

The chain has TRBV6-1 and TRBJ2-7; 7 bases match TRBD2. CDR1 MNHNS and CDR2 SASEGT come from the germline V gene. The junction had 12 bases not matched to a gene; V was cut back by 4 bases and J by 3 bases. The CDR3 spans 16 residues. The CDR3 DNA follows: TGTGCCAGCAGTGTGCGCGGACGTGGGGGGGACTACGAGCAGTACTTC. Residues: CASSVRGRGGDYEQYF.

The chain links TRBV29-1 to TRBJ2-7, with D maybe TRBD2 (6 bases). Between the trimmed V and J ends, which lost 1 base and 13 bases, there was a span of 14 bases. Germline CDR1 and CDR2: SQVTM and ANQGSEA. The CDR3 loop spans 11 amino acids. The CDR3 region is CSVEVLAAQYF. CDR3 DNA sequence: TGCAGCGTTGAAGTGTTAGCGGCGCAATACTTC.

The gene calls are TRBV19 and TRBJ1-1; D call uncertain. V lost 3 bases to trimming and J lost 2 bases, with 10 bases between them. CDR3 length equals 14 residues. Germline CDR1 reads LNHDA; CDR2 reads SQIVND (reference sequence). DNA of the CDR3: TGTGCCAGTAGTATGTTTGGCGGTAACACTGAAGCTTTCTTT. Translation gives CASSMFGGNTEAFF.

This rearrangement joins TRBV6-5 to TRBJ1-2, with D maybe TRBD1 (6 bases). This CDR3 region has 13 residues. Trimming shortened V by 7 bases and J by 5 bases, and 14 bases separated the two germline ends. Germline V gene sequence: CDR1 MNHEY, CDR2 SVGAGI. The CDR3 spells CASTKQGGYGYTF. The CDR3 nucleotides are TGTGCCAGCACCAAGCAAGGGGGGTATGGCTACACCTTC.

The gene calls are TRBV6-6 and TRBJ1-5, with D hard to call. This CDR3 contains 15 residues. Trimming cost V 0 bases and J 6 bases, with 12 bases left between them. Germline V gene sequence: CDR1 MNHNY, CDR2 SVGAGI (reference sequence). The DNA for the CDR3 is TGTGCCAGCAGTTACTCGAGGGATGGGCGTCAGCCCCAGCATTTT. This gives the protein CASSYSRDGRQPQHF.

V and J are TRBV18 and TRBJ1-6; the D is unclear. Germline CDR1 and CDR2: KGHSH and LQKENI. The CDR3 runs to 13 residues. Trimming shortened V by 3 bases and J by 2 bases, and 2 bases separated the two germline ends. CDR3 coding DNA: TGTGCCAGCTCACCCGCCTATAATTCACCCCTCCACTTT. Translation: CASSPAYNSPLHF.

The chain carries TRBV15 and TRBJ1-4; D uncertain. CDR3 length: 15 amino acids. Germline V CDR1 and CDR2: LNHNV, YYDKDF (reference sequence). Deletions cut 0 bases from V and 2 bases from J, with 7 bases between. The CDR3 protein is CATSREGRTNEKLFF. CDR3 coding DNA: TGTGCCACCAGCAGAGAAGGTCGCACTAATGAAAAACTGTTTTTT. Complete variable domain (other parts from reference TRBV15 and TRBJ1-4): DAMVIQNPRYQVTQFGKPVTLSCSQTLNHNVMYWYQQKSSQAPKLLFHYYDKDFNNEADTPDNFQSRRPNTSFCFLDIRSPGLGDTAMYLCATSREGRTNEKLFFGSGTQLSVL.

The V call is TRBV10-3, the J call TRBJ2-1; 7 nucleotides match TRBD1. Trimming removed 5 bases from V and 5 bases from J; junction bases left unmatched: 6. This CDR3 has 14 amino acids. CDR1 is ENHRY and CDR2 is SYGVKD in the germline V gene. CDR3 residues: CAISYRGSDNEQFF. Written as DNA, the CDR3 is TGTGCCATCAGTTACAGGGGTTCCGACAATGAGCAGTTCTTC.

The sample holds one count of this clone. At one of its ends the junction is not consistent with the germline gene, which may arise from a read error. The V and J genes are TRBV7-9 and TRBJ2-5; the D gene is possibly TRBD2 (7 bases). CDR3 length: 15 residues. The germline V gene encodes CDR1 SEHNR and CDR2 FQNEAQ (reference sequence). The CDR3 region has the DNA TGTGCCAGCAGCACCATGGGAGGGGGGAAAGAGGCCCAGTACTTC. It specifies CASSTMGGGKEAQYF.

The chain has TRBV28 and TRBJ2-7; 14 positions agree with TRBD2. CDR1 is MDHEN and CDR2 is SYDVKM in the germline V gene. Trimming at V came to 6 bases and at J to 3 bases, leaving 13 bases not matched to a gene. This CDR3 has 18 residues. In DNA form, the CDR3 reads TGTGCCAGCAGCCCGGGACTAGCGGGAGCGCTCCGGGGCTACGAGCAGTACTTC. Translated, it gives CASSPGLAGALRGYEQYF.

V gene TRBV5-1 combines with J gene TRBJ2-3; D gene unclear. Germline V gives CDR1 SGHRS, CDR2 YFSETQ. The CDR3 contains 14 residues. The V gene lost 4 bases and the J gene lost 5 bases, with 14 bases spanning the gap. CDR3 in amino acids: CASSLTNGEDTQYF. The CDR3 DNA follows: TGCGCCAGCAGCCTAACTAATGGGGAAGATACGCAGTATTTT. Variable domain in full (rest from reference TRBV5-1 and TRBJ2-3): KAGVTQTPRYLIKTRGQQVTLSCSPISGHRSVSWYQQTPGQGLQFLFEYFSETQRNKGNFPGRFSGRQFSNSRSEMNVSTLELGDSALYLCASSLTNGEDTQYFGPGTRLTVL.

In this sample, this clone turned up once. The chain links TRBV28 to TRBJ1-5; perhaps TRBD1 as D (5 bases). This CDR3 spans 18 amino acids. The V gene lost 3 bases and the J gene lost 4 bases, with 22 bases spanning the gap. Germline-derived CDR1 and CDR2 are MDHEN and SYDVKM. CDR3 coding DNA: TGTGCCAGCAGTTTGGGGGGACGGAGTGGTTCCCTGAATCAGCCCCAGCATTTT. Translation gives CASSLGGRSGSLNQPQHF. The variable domain in full, completed from reference TRBV28 and TRBJ1-5, reads DVKVTQSSRYLVKRTGEKVFLECVQDMDHENMFWYRQDPGLGLRLIYFSYDVKMKEKGDIPEGYSVSREKKERFSLILESASTNQTSMYLCASSLGGRSGSLNQPQHFGDGTRLSIL.

The chain uses TRBV5-1 and TRBJ2-4, with D maybe TRBD1 (6 bases). CDR1 is SGHRS, CDR2 YFSETQ, per germline. The CDR3 extends over 14 amino acids. Trimming pared 2 bases from V and 5 bases from J, leaving 11 bases between. This chain's CDR3 is CASSFSGGENIQYF. The CDR3 DNA follows: TGCGCCAGCAGCTTCAGTGGGGGCGAAAACATTCAGTACTTC.

This clone was recorded only once. Compared with germline, one end of the junction differs, possibly owing to a read error. This chain joins TRBV7-7 and TRBJ2-1, with TRBD1 identical over 9 bases. The CDR3 sequence is 16 residues long. The germline gives CDR1 SSHAT, CDR2 FNYEAQ (reference sequence). CDR3 residues: CASSLFGTGPYNEQFF. In DNA form, the CDR3 reads TGTGCTAGCAGCTTATTTGGGACAGGGCCTTACAATGAGCAGTTCTTC.

The rearrangement links TRBV18 to TRBJ1-6; D perhaps matches TRBD1 (5 bases). V lost 3 bases and J lost 10, with 16 bases in between. This CDR3 spans 15 amino acids. From germline, CDR1 is KGHSH and CDR2 LQKENI. As DNA, the CDR3 is TGTGCCAGCTCACCTCAAGCGGAGGGACGATCACCCCTCCACTTT. Protein sequence: CASSPQAEGRSPLHF.

CDR3 amino acids: CSVSYLSGYRTEAFF. CDR3 in DNA: TGCAGCGTCTCTTATCTTTCAGGGTACCGCACTGAAGCTTTCTTT. V and J are TRBV29-1 and TRBJ1-1, with D possibly TRBD1 on 5 matching bases. CDR3 size: 15 residues. The germline V and J ends were trimmed by 6 bases and 4 bases, with 21 bases remaining between them. CDR1 is SQVTM and CDR2 is ANQGSEA in the germline V gene.

The gene calls are TRBV7-2 and TRBJ2-1; 9 positions match TRBD2. This CDR3 has 14 residues. J was trimmed by 9 bases and V by 4 bases; bases with no gene match: 7. Germline CDR1 is SGHTA and CDR2 is FQGNSA. The CDR3 DNA reads as TGTGCCAGCAGCTCCCGACTAGCGGCGCCTGAGCAGTTCTTC. Translating it yields CASSSRLAAPEQFF.

The chain employs TRBV19 and TRBJ1-2; the match to TRBD1 covers 7 bases. Germline V lookup: CDR1 LNHDA, CDR2 SQIVND (reference sequence). CDR3 size: 12 residues. V trimming: 10 bases; J trimming: 2 bases; junction bases outside the gene matches: 4. The CDR3 nucleotides read TGTGCCACCAGGGGGGAGAACTATGGCTACACCTTC. Its protein is CATRGENYGYTF. Using reference TRBV19 and TRBJ1-2 for the parts outside the CDR3, the full variable domain is DGGITQSPKYLFRKEGQNVTLSCEQNLNHDAMYWYRQDPGQGLRLIYYSQIVNDFQKGDIAEGYSVSREKKESFPLTVTSAQKNPTAFYLCATRGENYGYTFGSGTRLTVV.